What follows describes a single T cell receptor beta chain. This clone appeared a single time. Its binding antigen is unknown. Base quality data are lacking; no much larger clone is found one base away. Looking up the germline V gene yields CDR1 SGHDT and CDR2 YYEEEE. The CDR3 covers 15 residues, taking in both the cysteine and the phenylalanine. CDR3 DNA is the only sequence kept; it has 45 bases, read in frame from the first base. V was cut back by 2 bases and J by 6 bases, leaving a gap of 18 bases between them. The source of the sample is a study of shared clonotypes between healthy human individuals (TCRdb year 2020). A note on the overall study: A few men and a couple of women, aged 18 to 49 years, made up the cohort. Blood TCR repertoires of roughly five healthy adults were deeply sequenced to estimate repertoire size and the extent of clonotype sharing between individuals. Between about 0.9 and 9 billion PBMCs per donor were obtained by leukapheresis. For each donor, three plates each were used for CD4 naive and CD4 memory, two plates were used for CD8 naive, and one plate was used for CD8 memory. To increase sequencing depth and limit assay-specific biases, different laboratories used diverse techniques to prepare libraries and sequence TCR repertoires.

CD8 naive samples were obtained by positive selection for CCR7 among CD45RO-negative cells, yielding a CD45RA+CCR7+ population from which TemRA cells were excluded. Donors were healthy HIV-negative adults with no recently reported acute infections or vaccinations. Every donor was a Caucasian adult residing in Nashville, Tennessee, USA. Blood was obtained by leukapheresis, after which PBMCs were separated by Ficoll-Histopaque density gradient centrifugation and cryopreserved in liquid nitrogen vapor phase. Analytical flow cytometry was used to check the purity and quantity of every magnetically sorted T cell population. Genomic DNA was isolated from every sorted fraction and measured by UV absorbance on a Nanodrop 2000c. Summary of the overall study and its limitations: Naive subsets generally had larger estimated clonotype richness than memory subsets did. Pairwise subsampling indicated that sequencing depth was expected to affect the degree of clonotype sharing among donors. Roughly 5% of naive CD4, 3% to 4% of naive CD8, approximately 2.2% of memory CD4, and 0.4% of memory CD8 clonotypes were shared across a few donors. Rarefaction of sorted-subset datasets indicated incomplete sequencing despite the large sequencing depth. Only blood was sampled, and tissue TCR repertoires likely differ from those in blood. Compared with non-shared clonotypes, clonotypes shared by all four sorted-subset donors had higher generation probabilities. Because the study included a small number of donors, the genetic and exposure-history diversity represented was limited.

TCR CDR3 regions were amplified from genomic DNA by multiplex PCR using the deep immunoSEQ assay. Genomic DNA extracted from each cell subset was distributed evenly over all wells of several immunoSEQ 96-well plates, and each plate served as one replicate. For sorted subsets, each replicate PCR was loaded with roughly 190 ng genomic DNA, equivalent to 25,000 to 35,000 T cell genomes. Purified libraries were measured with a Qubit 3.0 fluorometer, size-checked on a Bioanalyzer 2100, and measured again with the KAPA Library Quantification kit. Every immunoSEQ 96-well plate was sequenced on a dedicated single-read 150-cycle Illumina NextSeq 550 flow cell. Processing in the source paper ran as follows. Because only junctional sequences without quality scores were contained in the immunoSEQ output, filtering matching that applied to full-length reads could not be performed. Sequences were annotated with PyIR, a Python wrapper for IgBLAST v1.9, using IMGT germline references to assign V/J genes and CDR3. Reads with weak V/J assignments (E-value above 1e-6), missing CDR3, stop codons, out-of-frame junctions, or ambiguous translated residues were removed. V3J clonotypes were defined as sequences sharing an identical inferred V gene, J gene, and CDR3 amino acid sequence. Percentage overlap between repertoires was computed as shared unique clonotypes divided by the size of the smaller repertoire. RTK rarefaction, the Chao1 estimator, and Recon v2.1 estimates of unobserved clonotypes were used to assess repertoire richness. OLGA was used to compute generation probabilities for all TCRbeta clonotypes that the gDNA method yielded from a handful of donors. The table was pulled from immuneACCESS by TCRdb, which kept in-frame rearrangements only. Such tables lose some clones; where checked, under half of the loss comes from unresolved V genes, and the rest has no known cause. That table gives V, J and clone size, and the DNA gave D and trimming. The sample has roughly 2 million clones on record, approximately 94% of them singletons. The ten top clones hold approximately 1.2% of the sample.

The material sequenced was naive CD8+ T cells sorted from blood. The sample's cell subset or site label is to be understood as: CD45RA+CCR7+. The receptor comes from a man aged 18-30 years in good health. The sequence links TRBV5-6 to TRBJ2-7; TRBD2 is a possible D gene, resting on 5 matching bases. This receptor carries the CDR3 CASSFGGSGFLEQYF. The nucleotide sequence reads TGTGCCAGCAGCTTCGGCGGGTCAGGATTCCTCGAGCAGTACTTC.